Presented here are 17 T cell receptor beta chains from one specimen sequenced in a study of glioma-infiltrating T cells after dendritic cell vaccination. The table came from immunoSEQ multiplex PCR; TCRdb's copy has only in-frame clones and leaves some out. The data contain around 83,000 clones, around 85% of them singletons. Described time point: after dendritic cell vaccination, including at tumor progression/relapse. The specimen was blood, collected after dendritic cell vaccination. These receptors were obtained from a human donor with glioblastoma.

This clone was observed once. V is TRBV5-1 and J is TRBJ2-7; TRBD1 aligns across 7 bases. J gave up 6 bases and V 5 bases, and 11 bases lay outside the gene matches. This CDR3 comprises 14 residues. The germline gives CDR1 SGHRS, CDR2 YFSETQ. Here the CDR3 reads CASSSGQRDAEQYF. The CDR3 DNA sequence: TGCGCCAGCAGTTCGGGACAGCGAGATGCCGAGCAGTACTTC.

The chain employs TRBV6-5 and TRBJ1-6, with 10 bases matching TRBD1. This CDR3 region has 14 residues. The V and J ends lost 5 bases and 13 bases, in that order; junction bases with no gene match: 8. Germline lookup yields CDR1 MNHEY and CDR2 SVGAGI. The CDR3 protein is CASSPGTGDTPLHF. The CDR3 coding sequence is TGTGCCAGCAGTCCCGGGACAGGGGATACCCCCCTCCACTTT.

V gene TRBV27 combines with J gene TRBJ2-2; 8 nucleotides match TRBD1. The CDR3 loop spans 13 amino acids. CDR1 MNHEY and CDR2 SMNVEV come from the germline V gene (reference sequence). The V segment lost 6 bases and the J segment 5 bases; nucleotides outside the gene matches: 2. CDR3 sequence reads: CASRTGGTGELFF. Here the CDR3 DNA reads TGTGCCAGCAGAACAGGGGGAACCGGGGAGCTGTTTTTT.

The CDR3 DNA reads TGTGCCAGCCCCCGCCGGAGGGAGGGGTATGGCTACACCTTC. Protein: CASPRRREGYGYTF. V gene TRBV13 combines with J gene TRBJ1-2; possibly TRBD1 for D (5 bases). V gave up 8 bases and J gave up 5 bases, with 18 bases separating them. CDR3 length equals 14 residues. Germline assignment: CDR1 PRHDT and CDR2 FYEKMQ (reference sequence).

This clone was recorded once. The chain links TRBV7-6 to TRBJ2-2; TRBD2 aligns across 11 bases. V was clipped by 1 base and J by 7 bases; unmatched bases: 8. This CDR3 comprises 17 residues. Germline V gene sequence: CDR1 SGHVS, CDR2 FNYEAQ. As DNA, the CDR3 is TGTGCCAGCAGCTTAGTAGTAGCGGGGGGGCCAATCGGGGAGCTGTTTTTT. This encodes CASSLVVAGGPIGELFF.

The gene calls are TRBV7-2 and TRBJ1-2, with 8 bases that match TRBD1. Germline lookup yields CDR1 SGHTA and CDR2 FQGNSA. The CDR3 consists of 13 residues. V gave up 5 bases and J gave up 8 bases; unmatched junction bases: 7. The CDR3 sequence is CASSPGGGYGYTF. DNA for the CDR3: TGTGCCAGCAGCCCAGGGGGCGGATACGGCTACACCTTC.

The V gene is TRBV19, the J gene TRBJ1-1; TRBD1 aligns across 7 bases. J lost 4 bases, V lost 7 bases, and 12 bases had no gene match. Germline V lookup: CDR1 LNHDA, CDR2 SQIVND (reference sequence). There are 15 residues in the CDR3. The CDR3 sequence: CASNPEGARFTEAFF. The DNA of the CDR3 is TGTGCCAGTAACCCCGAGGGGGCCCGGTTCACTGAAGCTTTCTTT. Supplemented by reference TRBV19 and TRBJ1-1, the full variable domain reads DGGITQSPKYLFRKEGQNVTLSCEQNLNHDAMYWYRQDPGQGLRLIYYSQIVNDFQKGDIAEGYSVSREKKESFPLTVTSAQKNPTAFYLCASNPEGARFTEAFFGQGTRLTVV.

The chain recombines TRBV5-1 with TRBJ2-5, with 10 bases lining up with TRBD1. Germline CDR1 SGHRS, CDR2 YFSETQ. V shed 4 bases and J 4 bases; nucleotides not matched to a gene: 13. This CDR3 region has 17 residues. The CDR3 region is CASSLRDRGFFGETQYF. CDR3 sequence (DNA): TGCGCCAGCAGCCTCCGGGACAGGGGTTTTTTCGGAGAGACCCAGTACTTC.

The V call is TRBV5-1, the J call TRBJ2-1; TRBD2 matches 8 bases. The germline gives CDR1 SGHRS, CDR2 YFSETQ. The CDR3 length is 15 residues. The J segment lost 3 bases and the V segment lost 3 bases, leaving 5 bases of the junction unmatched. CDR3 region: CASSSLAASYNEQFF. In nucleotides, the CDR3 is TGCGCCAGCAGCTCACTAGCGGCGAGCTACAATGAGCAGTTCTTC.

This clone is a singleton in its sample. The chain carries TRBV28 and TRBJ2-1; TRBD2 matches 12 bases. V was pared by 6 bases and J by 4 bases, with 16 bases of the junction left unmatched. Germline assignment: CDR1 MDHEN and CDR2 SYDVKM. The CDR3 is 19 amino acids. The CDR3 DNA reads TGTGCCAGCAGAGCCCGACTAGCGGGAGAGTGGGGATATTACAATGAGCAGTTCTTC. Translated: CASRARLAGEWGYYNEQFF.

The chain uses TRBV9 and TRBJ2-2; maybe TRBD1 (6 bases). The V end lost 4 bases, the J end lost 1 base, and 17 bases lay between the germline ends. CDR1 is SGDLS and CDR2 is YYNGEE in the germline V gene. There are 17 residues in the CDR3. For the CDR3, the DNA is TGTGCCAGCAGCCAAGAACTGAGGACAGTGAACACCGGGGAGCTGTTTTTT. Translating it yields CASSQELRTVNTGELFF.

The chain uses TRBV29-1 and TRBJ1-1, with a weak D call TRBD1 (5 bases). The CDR3 has 13 amino acids. Between the trimmed V and J ends, which lost 4 bases and 3 bases, there was a span of 12 bases. CDR1 SQVTM and CDR2 ANQGSEA come from the germline V gene. The CDR3: CSVVGAVDTEAFF. The CDR3 nucleotides read TGCAGCGTTGTTGGGGCGGTGGACACTGAAGCTTTCTTT. Full variable domain (remainder filled in from reference TRBV29-1 and TRBJ1-1): SAVISQKPSRDICQRGTSLTIQCQVDSQVTMMFWYRQQPGQSLTLIATANQGSEATYESGFVIDKFPISRPNLTFSTLTVSNMSPEDSSIYLCSVVGAVDTEAFFGQGTRLTVV.

The rearrangement uses TRBV28 and TRBJ2-7; 10 bases fit TRBD2. The germline V gene encodes CDR1 MDHEN and CDR2 SYDVKM. This CDR3 comprises 14 residues. The trim removed 1 base at V and 9 bases at J, leaving 6 bases unmatched. CDR3 amino acids: CASSLFASGRGQYF. DNA for the CDR3: TGTGCCAGCAGTTTATTTGCTAGCGGGAGAGGGCAGTACTTC. The whole variable domain, remainder taken from reference TRBV28 and TRBJ2-7, is DVKVTQSSRYLVKRTGEKVFLECVQDMDHENMFWYRQDPGLGLRLIYFSYDVKMKEKGDIPEGYSVSREKKERFSLILESASTNQTSMYLCASSLFASGRGQYFGPGTRLTVT.

V gene TRBV6-6 combines with J gene TRBJ2-5; 10 bases line up with TRBD1. The J segment lost 1 base and the V segment lost 6 bases, leaving 8 bases of the junction unmatched. There are 16 residues in the CDR3. CDR1 and CDR2 from the germline V gene are MNHNY and SVGAGI (reference sequence). The DNA for the CDR3 is TGTGCCAGCAGACTCGGGACAGGGGATGGCCAAGAGACCCAGTACTTC. It is translated as CASRLGTGDGQETQYF.

This clone was seen a handful of times. The chain links TRBV25-1 to TRBJ1-2, with a possible D match to TRBD1 (5 bases). With 6 bases removed from V and 6 bases from J, the gap between germline ends came to 17 bases. Germline CDR1 reads MGHDK; CDR2 reads SYGVNS. The CDR3 consists of 14 residues. The CDR3 DNA sequence: TGTGCCAGCAGCCCTTCCGGGGGGTTACATGGCTACACCTTC. Protein: CASSPSGGLHGYTF.

The chain combines TRBV19 with TRBJ1-1; TRBD1 matches at 7 bases. V shed 1 base and J 8 bases; nucleotides not matched to a gene: 10. The CDR3 contains 15 residues. In germline, CDR1 is LNHDA, CDR2 SQIVND (reference sequence). The CDR3 protein is CASSIGAGGTWEAFF. CDR3 in DNA: TGTGCCAGTAGTATAGGAGCAGGGGGGACTTGGGAAGCTTTCTTT.

This clone appeared a few times. The chain employs TRBV5-1 and TRBJ2-7; D may be TRBD1 (6 bases). The closer fit of TRBJ2-1 to the DNA end suggests the J call may be wrong. This CDR3 is built from 20 residues. Germline CDR1 is SGHRS and CDR2 is YFSETQ. CDR3 nucleotide sequence: TGCGCCAGGGCCCTCATTTACAGGGAGAAACGGTCTGGTTGGGGAAATGAGCAGTTCTTC. Its translation is CARALIYREKRSGWGNEQFF.